This T cell receptor beta chain came from a study of T cells in localized non-small cell lung cancer. Worth noting for this clone: The target antigen is unknown.

Study-level points and caveats: The study linked higher blood T cell density to longer overall survival. Adjacent lung held a median roughly 60 of the top 100 tumor clones. Uninvolved neighboring lung showed the greatest T cell clonality, exceeding tumor. Heterogeneity stays possible, as sequencing covered only one tumor region.

The protocol was immunoSEQ multiplex PCR, while the TCRdb copy is restricted to in-frame clones and leaves out a portion. The top ten clones hold 2.8% of a sample with 25,000 to 30,000 clones, roughly 90% of them seen once. Trimming pared 8 bases from V and 0 bases from J, leaving 8 bases between. There are 13 residues in the CDR3. Per the germline V gene, CDR1 is MNHNY and CDR2 is SVGAGI (reference sequence). J is TRBJ1-5 and V is TRBV6-6; no definite D call. The specimen comprised peripheral blood, sampled before any cancer treatment. The clonotype originates from a woman aged 18-55 years with stage I lung adenocarcinoma. CDR3 sequence reads: CASAAISNQPQHF. CDR3 bases: TGTGCCAGCGCTGCTATTAGCAATCAGCCCCAGCATTTT.